One and the same sample provided the 29 T cell receptor beta chains below, sequenced in a study of lymphopenia after photon versus proton radiotherapy. The protocol was immunoSEQ multiplex PCR, while the TCRdb copy is restricted to in-frame clones and leaves out a portion. The sample yields just over 40,000 clones, around 84% seen once. This specimen consisted of peripheral blood, obtained from a patient treated with proton-based radiotherapy. The receptors come from a woman between 70 and 85 years old with pancreatic cancer. Some clones in this sample may be carry-over from other donors' samples.

This chain connects TRBV5-1 to TRBJ1-4; D is ambiguous. This CDR3 has 14 residues. V was shortened by 4 bases and J by 4 bases, with 11 bases between the two germline ends. Germline lookup yields CDR1 SGHRS and CDR2 YFSETQ. The CDR3 coding sequence is TGCGCCAGCAGCGTTGCGGGGATTAATGAAAAACTGTTTTTT. This sequence encodes CASSVAGINEKLFF.

V is TRBV18 and J is TRBJ2-3; D might be TRBD1 (6 bases). Between the trimmed V and J ends, which lost 6 bases and 2 bases, there was a span of 9 bases. The CDR3 is 13 amino acids. Germline lookup yields CDR1 KGHSH and CDR2 LQKENI. The CDR3, as DNA: TGTGCCAGCTCGCGGACAGCCACAGATACGCAGTATTTT. Translation: CASSRTATDTQYF.

The chain joins TRBV27 to TRBJ2-7; 9 nucleotides match TRBD1. The germline CDR1 and CDR2 sequences are MNHEY and SMNVEV (reference sequence). With 6 bases clipped from V and 2 bases from J, the junction kept 8 bases outside the gene matches. This CDR3 comprises 15 residues. The CDR3 protein is CASSSGTGSPYEQYF. The DNA of the CDR3 is TGTGCCAGCAGCTCCGGGACAGGGAGCCCCTACGAGCAGTACTTC.

This clone appeared once. The rearrangement uses TRBV4-1 and TRBJ2-5, with 9 bases identical to TRBD2. The germline V gene encodes CDR1 MGHRA and CDR2 YSYEKL. There are 15 residues in the CDR3. The V segment lost 3 bases and the J segment 5 bases; nucleotides outside the gene matches: 7. The CDR3 sequence is CASSHIAGERETQYF. The DNA for the CDR3 is TGCGCCAGCAGCCACATAGCGGGAGAACGCGAGACCCAGTACTTC.

The count of this clone is one. The gene calls are TRBV27 and TRBJ2-1; D may be TRBD1 or TRBD2 (6 bases each). Germline-derived CDR1 and CDR2 are MNHEY and SMNVEV (reference sequence). The CDR3 spans 15 residues. V was clipped by 5 bases and J by 7 bases, with 18 bases between them. The CDR3 DNA sequence: TGTGCCAGCAGTCCCCGAGCCGTAGGGGGGAATGAGCAGTTCTTC. Translation gives CASSPRAVGGNEQFF.

The chain combines TRBV19 with TRBJ2-7, with D perhaps matching TRBD2 (7 bases). This CDR3 region has 15 residues. V was shortened by 5 bases and J by 2 bases, with 16 bases between the two germline ends. CDR1 and CDR2 (germline): LNHDA, SQIVND (reference sequence). The CDR3: CASSPGAGRAYEQYF. DNA for the CDR3: TGTGCCAGTAGTCCAGGGGCAGGGAGGGCCTACGAGCAGTACTTC.

This clone was detected only a few times. The CDR3 sequence is CASSLQANTEAFF. For the CDR3, the DNA is TGTGCCAGCAGTTTACAGGCGAACACTGAAGCTTTCTTT. V usage is TRBV27 and J usage is TRBJ1-1; D not resolved. The germline gives CDR1 MNHEY, CDR2 SMNVEV (reference sequence). Trimming removed 2 bases at V and 1 base at J, with 5 bases between. The CDR3 has 13 residues.

As concerns this clone: At one end, the junction sequence differs from germline, possibly due to a read error. The V and J genes are TRBV7-7 and TRBJ2-1, with 7 bases matching TRBD2. Germline-derived CDR1 and CDR2 are SSHAT and FNYEAQ (reference sequence). This CDR3 is built from 15 residues. The DNA for the CDR3 is TGTGCTAGCAGCTTCGGGCCAAGGGCGGGGGATGAGCAGTTCTTC. It codes for CASSFGPRAGDEQFF.

The chain uses TRBV28 and TRBJ2-7; 7 bases are a match to TRBD1. CDR3 length equals 14 residues. The V gene's germline CDR1 is MDHEN and CDR2 SYDVKM. Losses at the gene ends were 6 bases for V and 5 bases for J; bases not matched to a gene: 10. CDR3 sequence: CASSAEKGGNEQYF. The CDR3 DNA is TGTGCCAGCAGCGCCGAGAAAGGGGGCAACGAGCAGTACTTC.

The chain recombines TRBV28 with TRBJ2-5, with 9 bases aligning to TRBD1. J gave up 5 bases and V 3 bases, and 10 bases lay outside the gene matches. This CDR3 is built from 16 residues. Germline V gives CDR1 MDHEN, CDR2 SYDVKM. CDR3 sequence reads: CASSFRGQGWYETQYF. Written as DNA, the CDR3 is TGTGCCAGCAGTTTCAGGGGACAGGGATGGTATGAGACCCAGTACTTC.

CDR3 loop: CASSSYGRANTEAFF. The CDR3 bases are TGTGCCAGCAGTTCCTACGGCAGGGCGAACACTGAAGCTTTCTTT. The chain couples TRBV27 to TRBJ1-1; possible D gene TRBD1, 5 bases. The CDR3 is 15 residues long. V gave up 4 bases and J gave up 1 base, with 13 bases separating them. Germline CDR1 MNHEY, CDR2 SMNVEV (reference sequence).

The genes are TRBV28 and TRBJ1-1; D not resolved. Trimming cost V 3 bases and J 11 bases, with 10 bases left between them. Germline V gene data show CDR1 as MDHEN and CDR2 as SYDVKM. CDR3 length: 11 amino acids. The CDR3 nucleotides are TGTGCCAGCAGTTTCGGTTTGGTGGCTTTCTTT. As protein: CASSFGLVAFF.

The rearrangement links TRBV29-1 to TRBJ2-6; perhaps TRBD1 as D (6 bases). V was cut by 4 bases and J by 0 bases, with 13 bases left in between. This CDR3 has 16 amino acids. Per the germline V gene, CDR1 is SQVTM and CDR2 is ANQGSEA. The CDR3 coding sequence is TGCAGCGTTGCAGACAGGCCACTCTCTGGGGCCAACGTCCTGACTTTC. Amino acids: CSVADRPLSGANVLTF.

The chain links TRBV5-6 to TRBJ2-7; D perhaps matches TRBD1 (5 bases). V was clipped by 3 bases and J by 7 bases, with 17 bases between them. This CDR3 spans 14 amino acids. Germline V gives CDR1 SGHDT, CDR2 YYEEEE. As DNA, the CDR3 is TGTGCCAGCAGCTCCGTCAAGGGGCGGAGAGAGCAGTACTTC. It is translated as CASSSVKGRREQYF.

The table lists this clone with a count of one. V is TRBV6-5 and J is TRBJ1-2, with D possibly TRBD1 on 5 matching bases. V dropped 2 bases and J dropped 4 bases, with 11 bases sitting between them. CDR3 size: 14 residues. The germline V gene has CDR1 MNHEY and CDR2 SVGAGI. Written as DNA, the CDR3 is TGTGCCAGCAGTTACGGGGCAAGCGGCTATGGCTACACCTTC. Protein product: CASSYGASGYGYTF.

V is TRBV6-4 and J is TRBJ2-1; D call uncertain. This CDR3 region has 14 residues. The V end was cut by 0 bases, the J end by 5 bases, with 8 bases between. Germline loops: CDR1 MRHNA, CDR2 SNTAGT. The CDR3 loop reads CASSDSIRDNEQFF. CDR3 bases: TGTGCCAGCAGTGACTCCATTCGTGACAATGAGCAGTTCTTC.

The gene calls are TRBV7-9 and TRBJ2-1, with 7 bases aligning to TRBD2. V shed 0 bases, J shed 6 bases, and the junction held 8 bases outside the gene matches. The CDR3 length is 16 residues. The germline V gene has CDR1 SEHNR and CDR2 FQNEAQ (reference sequence). DNA for the CDR3: TGTGCCAGCAGCTTAGCGGATTGGGGGACTACCAATGAGCAGTTCTTC. Translation: CASSLADWGTTNEQFF.

The chain has TRBV6-1 and TRBJ2-1, with TRBD2 identical over 11 bases. Trimming took 10 bases from V and 7 from J; bases not matched to a gene: 9. The CDR3 is 14 residues long. Germline V CDR1 and CDR2: MNHNS, SASEGT. The CDR3 spells CATSVTSGTNEQFF. CDR3 DNA: TGTGCCACCTCCGTGACTAGCGGGACGAATGAGCAGTTCTTC.

This clone came up once. The chain has TRBV7-2 and TRBJ2-2, with TRBD2 matching 9 bases. V lost 7 bases to trimming and J lost 7 bases; unmatched junction nucleotides: 10. The CDR3 covers 15 residues. Germline loops: CDR1 SGHTA, CDR2 FQGNSA. The CDR3: CASTRVAGVNGELFF. CDR3 bases: TGTGCCAGCACGAGGGTAGCGGGAGTGAACGGGGAGCTGTTTTTT.

The chain carries TRBV5-6 and TRBJ2-1; TRBD2 aligns across 11 bases. CDR1 and CDR2 (germline): SGHDT, YYEEEE. V lost 1 base, J lost 6 bases, and 6 bases stayed unmatched. This CDR3 has 16 residues. The CDR3 DNA sequence: TGTGCCAGCAGCTTGACTAGCGGGAGAGGGTCCAATGAGCAGTTCTTC. It yields the protein CASSLTSGRGSNEQFF.

This clone was observed a handful of times. The chain links TRBV7-6 to TRBJ2-7; maybe TRBD2 (5 bases). Germline V gene data show CDR1 as SGHVS and CDR2 as FNYEAQ. The CDR3 consists of 14 residues. The V end was cut by 1 base, the J end by 0 bases, with 7 bases between. CDR3 sequence reads: CASSLEEGSYEQYF. In nucleotides, the CDR3 is TGTGCCAGCAGCTTAGAAGAGGGCTCCTACGAGCAGTACTTC.

This chain connects TRBV19 to TRBJ2-5; no reliable D call. The DNA end is a closer match to TRBJ2-7, so the J assignment may be wrong. Germline V CDR1 and CDR2: LNHDA, SQIVND (reference sequence). CDR3 length: 14 residues. CDR3: CASSIYPDADEQYF. DNA for the CDR3: TGTGCCAGTAGTATATATCCCGACGCAGACGAGCAGTACTTC.

The chain joins TRBV28 to TRBJ2-3; the match to TRBD2 covers 11 bases. The CDR3 consists of 15 residues. Per the germline V gene, CDR1 is MDHEN and CDR2 is SYDVKM. The V gene end was trimmed by 5 bases and the J gene end by 2 bases; junction bases not matched to a gene: 3. The CDR3: CASSRTSGYTDTQYF. The CDR3 DNA reads TGTGCCAGCAGTAGGACTAGCGGGTACACAGATACGCAGTATTTT.

In this sample, this clone turned up once. CDR3 in DNA: TGTGCCAGTCAACCAGTACTAGCGGGAGGTAAAGGTGAGCAGTTCTTC. Residues: CASQPVLAGGKGEQFF. The rearrangement joins TRBV5-8 to TRBJ2-1, with 12 nucleotides matching TRBD2. CDR1 SGHTS and CDR2 YDEGEE come from the germline V gene. This CDR3 has 16 amino acids. The J segment lost 9 bases and the V segment lost 8 bases, leaving 15 bases of the junction unmatched.

The V gene is TRBV28, the J gene TRBJ1-2, with 7 bases fitting TRBD1. The germline V gene encodes CDR1 MDHEN and CDR2 SYDVKM. Germline trimming cut 6 bases from V and 3 bases from J; bases unmatched to any gene: 7. The CDR3 extends over 14 amino acids. The CDR3 here is CASSQGDSYYGYTF. CDR3 nucleotide sequence: TGTGCCAGCAGCCAAGGGGACAGCTACTATGGCTACACCTTC.

This chain links TRBV11-2 with TRBJ1-6; D gene uncertain. CDR3 length: 17 amino acids. Between the trimmed V and J ends, which lost 0 bases and 8 bases, there was a span of 17 bases. The germline gives CDR1 SGHAT, CDR2 FQNNGV. CDR3 DNA sequence: TGTGCCAGCAGCTTAGATTCATTCGGGTTGAAGGATTCACCCCTCCACTTT. It codes for CASSLDSFGLKDSPLHF.

This clone has a single count. The rearrangement links TRBV28 to TRBJ2-5; 9 bases agree with TRBD2. The CDR3 is 15 amino acids. J gave up 3 bases and V 6 bases, and 8 bases lay outside the gene matches. Germline CDR1 reads MDHEN; CDR2 reads SYDVKM. CDR3 nucleotide sequence: TGTGCCAGCAGCGGAGCGGGGGGAAGAGAAGAGACCCAGTACTTC. It specifies CASSGAGGREETQYF.

Written as DNA, the CDR3 is TGCGCCAGCAGCTTGGTGGGTTTTAGTACTGCAGATACGCAGTATTTT. Protein product: CASSLVGFSTADTQYF. The chain has TRBV5-1 and TRBJ2-3; D gene unclear. Trimming cost V 0 bases and J 4 bases, with 15 bases left between them. In germline, CDR1 is SGHRS, CDR2 YFSETQ. The CDR3 sequence is 16 residues long.

This clone has just one count. The J gene is TRBJ1-2, the V gene TRBV5-1; no reliable D call. This CDR3 is built from 14 residues. V was trimmed by 1 base and J by 4 bases, leaving 11 bases between them. Germline CDR1 and CDR2: SGHRS and YFSETQ. In DNA form, the CDR3 reads TGCGCCAGCAGCTTGAGTCCGGGGATCTATGGCTACACCTTC. Protein product: CASSLSPGIYGYTF.